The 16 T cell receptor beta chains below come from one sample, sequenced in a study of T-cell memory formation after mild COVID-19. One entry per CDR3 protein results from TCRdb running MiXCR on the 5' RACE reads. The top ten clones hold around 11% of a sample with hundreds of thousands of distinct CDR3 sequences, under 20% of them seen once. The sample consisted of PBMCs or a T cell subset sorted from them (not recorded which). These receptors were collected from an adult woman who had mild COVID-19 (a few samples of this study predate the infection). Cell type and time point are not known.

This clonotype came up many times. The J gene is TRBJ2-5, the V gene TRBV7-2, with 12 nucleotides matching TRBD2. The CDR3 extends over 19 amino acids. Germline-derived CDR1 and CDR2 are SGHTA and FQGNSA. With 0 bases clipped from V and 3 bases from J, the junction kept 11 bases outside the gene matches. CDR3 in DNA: TGTGCCAGCAGCTTAGCGGCGAAGCTAGCGGGAGGGGTCGAAGAGACCCAGTACTTC. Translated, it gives CASSLAAKLAGGVEETQYF.

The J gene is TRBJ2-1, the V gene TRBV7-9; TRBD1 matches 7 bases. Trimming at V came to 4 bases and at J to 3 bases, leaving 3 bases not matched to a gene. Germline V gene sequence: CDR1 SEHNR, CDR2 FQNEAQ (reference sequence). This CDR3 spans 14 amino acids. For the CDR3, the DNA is TGTGCCAGCAGCTCACAGGGGTACTACAATGAGCAGTTCTTC. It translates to CASSSQGYYNEQFF. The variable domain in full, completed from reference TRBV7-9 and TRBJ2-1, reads DTGVSQNPRHKITKRGQNVTFRCDPISEHNRLYWYRQTLGQGPEFLTYFQNEAQLEKSRLLSDRFSAERPKGSFSTLEIQRTEQGDSAMYLCASSSQGYYNEQFFGPGTRLTVL.

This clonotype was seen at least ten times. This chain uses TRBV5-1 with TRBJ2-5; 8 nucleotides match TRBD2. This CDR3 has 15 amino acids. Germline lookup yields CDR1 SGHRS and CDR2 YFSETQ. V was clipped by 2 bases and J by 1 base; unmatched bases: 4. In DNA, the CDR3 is TGCGCCAGCAGCTTAACTAGCGGACCCCAAGAGACCCAGTACTTC. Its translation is CASSLTSGPQETQYF.

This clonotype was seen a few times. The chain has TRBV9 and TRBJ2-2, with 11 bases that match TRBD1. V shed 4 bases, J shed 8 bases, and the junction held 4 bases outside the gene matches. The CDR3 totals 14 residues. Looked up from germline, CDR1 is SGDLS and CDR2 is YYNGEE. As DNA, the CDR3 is TGTGCCAGCAGCAAGGACAGGGGGCCTGGGGAGCTGTTTTTT. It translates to CASSKDRGPGELFF. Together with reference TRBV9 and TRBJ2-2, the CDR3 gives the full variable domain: DSGVTQTPKHLITATGQRVTLRCSPRSGDLSVYWYQQSLDQGLQFLIQYYNGEERAKGNILERFSAQQFPDLHSELNLSSLELGDSALYFCASSKDRGPGELFFGEGSRLTVL.

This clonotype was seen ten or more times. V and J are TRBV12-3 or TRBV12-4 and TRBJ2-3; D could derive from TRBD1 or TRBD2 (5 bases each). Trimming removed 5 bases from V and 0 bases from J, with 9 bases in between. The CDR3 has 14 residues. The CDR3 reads CASSQGASTDTQYF. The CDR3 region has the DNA TGTGCCAGCAGTCAGGGAGCCAGCACAGATACGCAGTATTTT.

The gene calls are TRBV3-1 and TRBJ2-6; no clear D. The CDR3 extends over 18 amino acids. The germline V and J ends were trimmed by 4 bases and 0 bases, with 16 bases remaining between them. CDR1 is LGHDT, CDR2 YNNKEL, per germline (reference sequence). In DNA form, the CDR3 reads TGTGCCAGCAGCCCAGATCGAGGCCCCTTCTCTGGGGCCAACGTCCTGACTTTC. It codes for CASSPDRGPFSGANVLTF.

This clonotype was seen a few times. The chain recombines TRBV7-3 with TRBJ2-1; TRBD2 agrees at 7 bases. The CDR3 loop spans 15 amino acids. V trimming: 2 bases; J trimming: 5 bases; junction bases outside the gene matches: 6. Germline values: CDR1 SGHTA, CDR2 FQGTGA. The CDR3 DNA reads TGTGCCAGCAGCTTATTGGGCGGGAGAAACAATGAGCAGTTCTTC. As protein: CASSLLGGRNNEQFF.

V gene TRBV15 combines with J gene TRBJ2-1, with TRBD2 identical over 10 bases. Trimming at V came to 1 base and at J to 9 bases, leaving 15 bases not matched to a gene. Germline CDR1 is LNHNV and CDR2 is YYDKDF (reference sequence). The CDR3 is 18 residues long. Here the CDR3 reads CATSRAGFGLAGVREQFF. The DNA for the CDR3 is TGTGCCACCAGCAGAGCGGGATTCGGTCTAGCGGGAGTTCGTGAGCAGTTCTTC.

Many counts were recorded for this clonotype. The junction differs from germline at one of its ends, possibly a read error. The CDR3 reads CASSPGSQETQYF. The CDR3 region has the DNA TGTGCCAGCAGTCCAGGGTCCCAAGAGACCCAGTACTTC. The genes are TRBV5-1 and TRBJ2-5; TRBD1 is a possible D gene (5 bases). Germline V lookup: CDR1 SGHRS, CDR2 YFSETQ. The CDR3 sequence is 13 residues long.

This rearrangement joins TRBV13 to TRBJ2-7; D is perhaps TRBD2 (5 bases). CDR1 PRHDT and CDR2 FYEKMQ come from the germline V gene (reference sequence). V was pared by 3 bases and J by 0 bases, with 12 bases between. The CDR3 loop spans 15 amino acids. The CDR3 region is CASSFKTGISYEQYF. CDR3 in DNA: TGTGCCAGCAGCTTCAAGACGGGAATCTCCTACGAGCAGTACTTC.

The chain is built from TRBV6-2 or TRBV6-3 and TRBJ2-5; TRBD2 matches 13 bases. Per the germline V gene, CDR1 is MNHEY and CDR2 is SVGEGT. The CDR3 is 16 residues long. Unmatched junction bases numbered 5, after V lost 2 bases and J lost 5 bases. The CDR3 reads CASSYEGLAGWETQYF. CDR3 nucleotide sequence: TGTGCCAGCAGTTACGAGGGACTAGCGGGATGGGAGACCCAGTACTTC.

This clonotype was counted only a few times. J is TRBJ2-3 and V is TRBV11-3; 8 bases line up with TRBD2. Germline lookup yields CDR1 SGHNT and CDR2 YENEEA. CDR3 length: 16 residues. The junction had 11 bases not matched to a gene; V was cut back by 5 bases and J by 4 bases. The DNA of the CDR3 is TGTGCCAGCAGCCCCTCGGTCGCGGGAGGTTCAGATACGCAGTATTTT. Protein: CASSPSVAGGSDTQYF.

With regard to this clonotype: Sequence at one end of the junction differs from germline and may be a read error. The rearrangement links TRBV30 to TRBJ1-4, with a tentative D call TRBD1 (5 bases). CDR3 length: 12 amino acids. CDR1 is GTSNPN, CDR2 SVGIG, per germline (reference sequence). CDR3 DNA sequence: TGTGCCTGGAGTGTACATAGGGGCACGAGGCATTTT. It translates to CAWSVHRGTRHF.

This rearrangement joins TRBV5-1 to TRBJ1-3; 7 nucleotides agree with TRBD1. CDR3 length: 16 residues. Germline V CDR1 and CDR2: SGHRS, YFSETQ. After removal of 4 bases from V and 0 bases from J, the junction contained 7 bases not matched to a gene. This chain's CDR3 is CASSGTEFNSGNTIYF. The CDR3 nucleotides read TGCGCCAGCAGCGGGACAGAGTTCAACTCTGGAAACACCATATATTTT.

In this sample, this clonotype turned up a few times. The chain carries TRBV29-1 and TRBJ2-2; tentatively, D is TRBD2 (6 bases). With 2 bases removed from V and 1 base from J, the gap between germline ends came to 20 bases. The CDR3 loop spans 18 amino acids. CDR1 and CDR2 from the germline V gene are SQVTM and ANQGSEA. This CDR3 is CSVERSAGFERNTGELFF. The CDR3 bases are TGCAGCGTTGAACGGTCTGCGGGGTTTGAGCGGAACACCGGGGAGCTGTTTTTT.

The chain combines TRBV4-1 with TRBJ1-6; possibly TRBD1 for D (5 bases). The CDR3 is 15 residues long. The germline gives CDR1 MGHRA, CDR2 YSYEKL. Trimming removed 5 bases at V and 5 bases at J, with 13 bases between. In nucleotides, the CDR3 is TGCGCCAGCAGCTATGTCCCACAGGATAATTCACCCCTCCACTTT. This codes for CASSYVPQDNSPLHF.